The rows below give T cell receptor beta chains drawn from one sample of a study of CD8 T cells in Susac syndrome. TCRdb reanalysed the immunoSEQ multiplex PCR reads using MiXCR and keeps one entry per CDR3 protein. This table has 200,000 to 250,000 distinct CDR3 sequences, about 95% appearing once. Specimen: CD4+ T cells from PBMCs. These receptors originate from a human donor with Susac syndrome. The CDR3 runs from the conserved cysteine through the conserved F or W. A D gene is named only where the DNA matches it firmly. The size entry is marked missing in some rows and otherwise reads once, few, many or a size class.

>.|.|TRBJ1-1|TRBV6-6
TGTGCCAGCAGTACGGATATGAACACTGAAGCTTTCTTT
CASSTDMNTEAFF
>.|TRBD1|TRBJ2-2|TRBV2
TGTGCCAGCAGTTCGGGGACAGGGAATGCCGGGGAGCTGTTTTTT
CASSSGTGNAGELFF
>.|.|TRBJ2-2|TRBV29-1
TGCAGCGTTGAATCGCAGGGAGGAGGCACCGGGGAGCTGTTTTTT
CSVESQGGGTGELFF
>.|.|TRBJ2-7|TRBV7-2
TGTGCCAGCAGCTTCGACAGGCTATACTCCTACGAGCAGTACTTC
CASSFDRLYSYEQYF
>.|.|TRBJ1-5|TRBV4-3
TGCGCCAGCAGCCAAGTATCGGGGGGCCAGCCCCAGCATTTT
CASSQVSGGQPQHF
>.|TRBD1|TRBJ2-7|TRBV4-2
TGTGCCAGCAGCCCTGGACAGGGGACCTACGAGCAGTACTTC
CASSPGQGTYEQYF
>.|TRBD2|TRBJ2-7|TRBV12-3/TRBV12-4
TGTGCCAGCACCAGGACCCCGGTAGGCGGGGGGCTTTCCTACGAGCAGTACTTC
CASTRTPVGGGLSYEQYF
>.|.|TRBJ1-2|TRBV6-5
TGTGCCAGCAGTTACTCTAAGACTCGTGGCTACACCTTC
CASSYSKTRGYTF
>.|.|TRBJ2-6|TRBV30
TGTGCCTGGAGTGTACCACGGAGCTCTGGGGCCAACGTCCTGACTTTC
CAWSVPRSSGANVLTF
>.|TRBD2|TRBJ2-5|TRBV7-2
TGTGCCAGCAGCTTTTTGGACGGGGAGGGAGAGACCCAGTACTTC
CASSFLDGEGETQYF
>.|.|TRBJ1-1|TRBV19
TGTGCCAGTAAACAGACAGAAATGAACACTGAAGCTTTCTTT
CASKQTEMNTEAFF
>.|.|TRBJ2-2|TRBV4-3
TGCGCCAGCAGCCAAGATCATGGCGCGACCGGGGAGCTGTTTTTT
CASSQDHGATGELFF
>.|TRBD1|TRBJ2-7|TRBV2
TGTGCCAGCATCCGGACAGGGGTTTCCTACGAGCAGTACTTC
CASIRTGVSYEQYF
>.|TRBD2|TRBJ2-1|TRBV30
TGTGCCTCGACCTCGGGCGGGGGGGCAGAAAATGAGCAGTTCTTC
CASTSGGGAENEQFF
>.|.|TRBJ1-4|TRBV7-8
TGTGCCAGCAGGAGGGGTTCAACTAATGAAAAACTGTTTTTT
CASRRGSTNEKLFF
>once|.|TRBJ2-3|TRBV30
TGTGCCTGGAGTGTCTTATGGGGAGCGGGCACAGATACGCAGTATTTT
CAWSVLWGAGTDTQYF
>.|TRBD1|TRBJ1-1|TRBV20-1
TGCAGTGGGACAGGCCCCAACACTGAAGCTTTCTTT
CSGTGPNTEAFF
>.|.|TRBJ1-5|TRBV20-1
TGCAGTGCTAGAGTAGAATATAGCAATCAGCCCCAGCATTTT
CSARVEYSNQPQHF
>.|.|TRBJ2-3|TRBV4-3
TGCGCCAGCAGCCAGGATGGGACTAGCACAGATACGCAGTATTTT
CASSQDGTSTDTQYF
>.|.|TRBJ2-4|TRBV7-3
TGTGCCAGCAGCTCGCCGGGACGGGAAAACATTCAGTACTTC
CASSSPGRENIQYF
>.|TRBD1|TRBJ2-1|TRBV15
TGTGCCACCAGCAGCCTCAGGGGGCGAAACAATGAGCAGTTCTTC
CATSSLRGRNNEQFF
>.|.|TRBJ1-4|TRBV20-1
TGCAGTGCTAGAGGCCCAACTAATGAAAAACTGTTTTTT
CSARGPTNEKLFF
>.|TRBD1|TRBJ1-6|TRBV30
TGTGCCTGCAGGGGGCCTAATTCACCCCTCCACTTT
CACRGPNSPLHF
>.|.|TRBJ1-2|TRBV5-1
TGCGCCAGCAGCCAGGAACTCTCTTCTTCCTCCTATGGCTACACCTTC
CASSQELSSSSYGYTF
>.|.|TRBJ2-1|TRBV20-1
TGCAGTGCTAGAGATGGGGGCCTCTACAATGAGCAGTTCTTC
CSARDGGLYNEQFF
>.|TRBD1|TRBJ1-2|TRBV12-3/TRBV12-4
TGTGCCAGCCGTCACAGGGGTCGCGGCTACACCTTC
CASRHRGRGYTF
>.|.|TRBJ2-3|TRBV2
TGTGCCAGCAGTGAAGCATCGAGAGGGGATACGCAGTATTTT
CASSEASRGDTQYF
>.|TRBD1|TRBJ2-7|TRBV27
TGTGCCAGCAGGGGGCAGGGGGCAGGGGAGCAGTACTTC
CASRGQGAGEQYF
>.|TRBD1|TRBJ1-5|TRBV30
TGTGCCTGGAGTGTAGGGACAGGGGGCAGTCAGCCCCAGCATTTT
CAWSVGTGGSQPQHF